The 25 T cell receptor beta chains given below trace back to one sample, sequenced in a study of spatial heterogeneity in lung cancer. TCRdb redid the calling of the 5' RACE reads with MiXCR, one entry per CDR3 protein. Here the sample spans approximately 70,000 distinct CDR3 sequences, less than 9.5% being singletons. Time point specified: blood at routine non-recurrence follow-up after resection. Sample: PBMCs, taken at follow-up. The receptors here all came from a female donor with early-stage non-small cell lung cancer.

The chain couples TRBV7-2 to TRBJ2-1; D gene uncertain. Germline assignment: CDR1 SGHTA and CDR2 FQGNSA. Trimming shortened V by 0 bases and J by 8 bases, and 8 bases separated the two germline ends. This CDR3 has 13 residues. As DNA, the CDR3 is TGTGCCAGCAGCTTAGCCAGGATGGATGAGCAGTTCTTC. It yields the protein CASSLARMDEQFF.

This clonotype has a count of ten or more. CDR3 nucleotides: TGTGCCAGCAGCCTACTGGACGGGCTGGCTTTCTTT. It is translated as CASSLLDGLAFF. J is TRBJ1-1 and V is TRBV3-1; D unclear. V lost 4 bases and J lost 11, with 14 bases in between. CDR3 length equals 12 residues. Germline V CDR1 and CDR2: LGHDT, YNNKEL (reference sequence).

This clonotype has ten or more counts. CDR3 nucleotide sequence: TGTGCCAGTAGTATAGGTCTGGGACTAGCCCTACTAAGAAGCTCCTACAATGAGCAGTTCTTC. Protein sequence: CASSIGLGLALLRSSYNEQFF. This chain joins TRBV19 and TRBJ2-1; 9 nucleotides agree with TRBD2. Germline values: CDR1 LNHDA, CDR2 SQIVND (reference sequence). The CDR3 sequence is 21 residues long. V was pared by 1 base and J by 0 bases, with 16 bases of the junction left unmatched.

This clonotype was seen many times. The rearrangement uses TRBV15 and TRBJ1-1, with D perhaps matching TRBD1 (6 bases). The V gene's germline CDR1 is LNHNV and CDR2 YYDKDF (reference sequence). Trimming pared 2 bases from V and 8 bases from J, leaving 12 bases between. The CDR3 extends over 13 amino acids. CDR3 sequence reads: CATSRYGQLEAFF. In nucleotides, the CDR3 is TGTGCCACCAGCAGATACGGACAGTTAGAAGCTTTCTTT. The full variable domain, with the rest looked up from reference TRBV15 and TRBJ1-1, is DAMVIQNPRYQVTQFGKPVTLSCSQTLNHNVMYWYQQKSSQAPKLLFHYYDKDFNNEADTPDNFQSRRPNTSFCFLDIRSPGLGDTAMYLCATSRYGQLEAFFGQGTRLTVV.

The CDR3 bases are TGTGCCATCAGTGTAGCGGGAGGGGATGAGCAGTTCTTC. It specifies CAISVAGGDEQFF. The chain recombines TRBV10-3 with TRBJ2-1; 11 positions agree with TRBD2. In germline, CDR1 is ENHRY, CDR2 SYGVKD. The CDR3 spans 13 residues. V shed 4 bases, J shed 8 bases, and the junction held 1 base outside the gene matches.

This clonotype showed up many times. The rearrangement joins TRBV21-1 to TRBJ2-2. TRBV21-1 is a pseudogene. The CDR3 extends over 14 amino acids. CDR3 nucleotides: TGTGCCAGCAGTTCCCAGTCGGTCACCGGGGAGCTGTTTTTT. Its translation: CASSSQSVTGELFF.

This clonotype was recorded many times. The CDR3 bases are TGCAGTGCTCGCACTAGCGGGAGCACAGACGAGCAGTACTTC. It yields the protein CSARTSGSTDEQYF. The chain uses TRBV20-1 and TRBJ2-7; 11 nucleotides align to TRBD2. Germline loops: CDR1 DFQATT, CDR2 SNEGSKA (reference sequence). After removal of 5 bases from V and 5 bases from J, the junction contained 8 bases not matched to a gene. The CDR3 sequence is 14 residues long.

In this sample, this clonotype turned up many times. This sequence joins TRBV19 and TRBJ2-4; 9 nucleotides match TRBD1. Germline V lookup: CDR1 LNHDA, CDR2 SQIVND (reference sequence). V gave up 4 bases and J gave up 8 bases; unmatched junction bases: 3. The CDR3 is made up of 13 amino acids. CDR3: CASSRDRVDIQYF. The CDR3 region has the DNA TGTGCCAGTAGTAGGGACAGGGTTGACATTCAGTACTTC.

V is TRBV13 and J is TRBJ2-2, with no clear D. The CDR3 is 17 amino acids. With 6 bases removed from V and 5 bases from J, the gap between germline ends came to 22 bases. Germline lookup yields CDR1 PRHDT and CDR2 FYEKMQ (reference sequence). The CDR3: CASSPRTEPLGTGELFF. CDR3 nucleotides: TGTGCCAGCAGTCCAAGGACGGAGCCCCTGGGGACCGGGGAGCTGTTTTTT. The full variable domain, its missing parts supplied by reference TRBV13 and TRBJ2-2, is AAGVIQSPRHLIKEKRETATLKCYPIPRHDTVYWYQQGPGQDPQFLISFYEKMQSDKGSIPDRFSAQQFSDYHSELNMSSLELGDSALYFCASSPRTEPLGTGELFFGEGSRLTVL.

This clonotype was seen at least ten times. This chain uses TRBV4-1 with TRBJ1-2, with a tentative D call TRBD1 (6 bases). The CDR3 spans 15 residues. Germline lookup yields CDR1 MGHRA and CDR2 YSYEKL. The V and J ends lost 0 bases and 4 bases respectively, with 12 bases between them. CDR3 coding DNA: TGCGCCAGCAGCCAAGATCCGACAGGATCCTATGGCTACACCTTC. Protein product: CASSQDPTGSYGYTF.

As concerns this clonotype: A much more abundant neighbour one base away suggests this may be a read error. This chain uses TRBV29-1 with TRBJ2-7; TRBD2 matches at 7 bases. The V and J ends lost 7 bases and 3 bases, in that order; junction bases with no gene match: 9. The CDR3 runs 13 residues. Germline-derived CDR1 and CDR2 are SQVTM and ANQGSEA. This chain's CDR3 is CSAGRGQSYEQYF. For the CDR3, the DNA is TGCAGCGCAGGGAGGGGCCAGAGCTACGAGCAGTACTTC.

This clonotype was counted at least ten times. The V and J genes are TRBV18 and TRBJ1-1; D ambiguous. Trimming took 2 bases from V and 7 from J, leaving 17 bases between them. This CDR3 region has 15 residues. The germline V gene has CDR1 KGHSH and CDR2 LQKENI. This chain's CDR3 is CASSPSVLSGNEAFF. The CDR3 nucleotides read TGTGCCAGCTCACCATCAGTTTTGTCGGGGAATGAAGCTTTCTTT.

There are a few counts of this clonotype. This chain connects TRBV18 to TRBJ2-1, with 11 bases fitting TRBD2. This CDR3 region has 17 residues. Germline lookup yields CDR1 KGHSH and CDR2 LQKENI. V gave up 0 bases and J gave up 3 bases; unmatched junction bases: 4. The CDR3: CASSPPTSGSYYNEQFF. The CDR3 DNA sequence: TGTGCCAGCTCACCACCCACTAGCGGGAGTTACTACAATGAGCAGTTCTTC.

This clonotype was counted only a few times. The chain joins TRBV11-2 to TRBJ2-3, with a weak D call TRBD1 (6 bases). The germline V gene has CDR1 SGHAT and CDR2 FQNNGV. CDR3 size: 15 residues. V shed 5 bases and J shed 6 bases, with 18 bases lying between them. DNA for the CDR3: TGTGCCAGCAGCCCTCGGGACATTTTTATCGATACGCAGTATTTT. This sequence encodes CASSPRDIFIDTQYF.

In this sample, this clonotype turned up many times. V usage is TRBV19 and J usage is TRBJ2-5, with TRBD1 as a possible D gene (6 bases). Deletions cut 9 bases from V and 4 bases from J, with 24 bases between. CDR3 length: 16 amino acids. Germline V CDR1 and CDR2: LNHDA, SQIVND (reference sequence). The CDR3 nucleotides are TGTGCCAGGACACAAGTTCCGGCAGGGGTGTCAGAGACCCAGTACTTC. Its translation: CARTQVPAGVSETQYF.

V is TRBV6-2 or TRBV6-3 and J is TRBJ2-1, with 8 positions matching TRBD2. This CDR3 has 12 amino acids. J lost 8 bases, V lost 6 bases, and 3 bases had no gene match. Germline V CDR1 and CDR2: MNHEY, SVGEGT. The DNA of the CDR3 is TGTGCCAGCAGAAGCGGGAGCCATGAGCAGTTCTTC. Encoded protein: CASRSGSHEQFF.

In this sample, this clonotype turned up a few times. The rearrangement joins TRBV5-1 to TRBJ2-6; TRBD1 matches at 7 bases. The germline V gene has CDR1 SGHRS and CDR2 YFSETQ. The J segment lost 2 bases and the V segment lost 0 bases, leaving 2 bases of the junction unmatched. The CDR3 is made up of 16 amino acids. Here the CDR3 DNA reads TGCGCCAGCAGCTTGGAGGGGACAGCTGGGGCCAACGTCCTGACTTTC. Its translation is CASSLEGTAGANVLTF.

This clonotype was recorded at least ten times. CDR3 bases: TGTGCCACCAGTGAATCGACAGGGAAAGAGACCCAGTACTTC. It codes for CATSESTGKETQYF. The chain is built from TRBV24-1 and TRBJ2-5, with TRBD1 matching 7 bases. V lost 4 bases and J lost 3; bases outside the gene matches: 4. The V gene's germline CDR1 is KGHDR and CDR2 SFDVKD. The CDR3 runs 14 residues.

This clonotype was detected only a few times. The chain employs TRBV12-3 or TRBV12-4 and TRBJ1-5, with D maybe TRBD1 (5 bases). CDR3 length: 17 amino acids. Trimming left V 3 bases short and J 4 bases short, with 19 bases between. The CDR3 sequence is CASSFVQASLQNQPQHF. Here the CDR3 DNA reads TGTGCCAGCAGTTTTGTACAGGCGTCCCTTCAAAATCAGCCCCAGCATTTT.

The chain joins TRBV6-2 or TRBV6-3 to TRBJ1-1; weak D call: TRBD1 (5 bases). Germline V lookup: CDR1 MNHEY, CDR2 SVGEGT. The CDR3 has 13 residues. Trimming cost V 6 bases and J 3 bases, with 11 bases left between them. CDR3 sequence (DNA): TGTGCCAGCAGGCGGGTAGGGGACACTGAAGCTTTCTTT. Translation gives CASRRVGDTEAFF.

This clonotype was found many times. V usage is TRBV5-4 and J usage is TRBJ2-7, with TRBD1 identical over 9 bases. With V trimmed by 4 bases and J by 4 bases, 6 bases remained unmatched. CDR1 SGHNT and CDR2 YYREEE come from the germline V gene (reference sequence). This CDR3 spans 14 amino acids. This chain's CDR3 is CASSPGQGHYEQYF. For the CDR3, the DNA is TGTGCCAGCAGCCCGGGACAGGGACATTACGAGCAGTACTTC.

This clonotype was recorded at least ten times. This chain connects TRBV3-1 to TRBJ2-3, with 7 nucleotides matching TRBD1. Germline values: CDR1 LGHDT, CDR2 YNNKEL (reference sequence). The J segment lost 4 bases and the V segment lost 1 base, leaving 2 bases of the junction unmatched. The CDR3 loop spans 14 amino acids. The chain's CDR3 is CASSQATGSDTQYF. The DNA for the CDR3 is TGTGCCAGCAGCCAAGCGACAGGGTCAGATACGCAGTATTTT.

This clonotype was seen only a few times. The genes are TRBV20-1 and TRBJ1-5; perhaps TRBD1 as D (6 bases). Germline CDR1 reads DFQATT; CDR2 reads SNEGSKA (reference sequence). The length of the CDR3 is 13 residues. Trimming removed 5 bases from V and 3 bases from J, with 11 bases in between. Written as DNA, the CDR3 is TGCAGTGCTTACACAGGGTACAATCAGCCCCAGCATTTT. Protein product: CSAYTGYNQPQHF.

This clonotype was detected a few times. The V call is TRBV29-1, the J call TRBJ1-1; TRBD1 matches 7 bases. The CDR3 runs 11 residues. Germline CDR1 is SQVTM and CDR2 is ANQGSEA. J gave up 9 bases and V 7 bases, and 8 bases lay outside the gene matches. The CDR3 DNA follows: TGCAGCGCAACTTGGACAGGAAAAGCTTTCTTT. Its protein product is CSATWTGKAFF.

The chain employs TRBV6-5 and TRBJ1-2; a weak D match, TRBD1 (5 bases). The germline V and J ends were trimmed by 6 bases and 5 bases, with 16 bases remaining between them. Germline assignment: CDR1 MNHEY and CDR2 SVGAGI. The CDR3 has 14 residues. In DNA, the CDR3 is TGTGCCAGCAGCCCCCGGGGGGGGAAATATGGCTACACCTTC. Its translation is CASSPRGGKYGYTF.